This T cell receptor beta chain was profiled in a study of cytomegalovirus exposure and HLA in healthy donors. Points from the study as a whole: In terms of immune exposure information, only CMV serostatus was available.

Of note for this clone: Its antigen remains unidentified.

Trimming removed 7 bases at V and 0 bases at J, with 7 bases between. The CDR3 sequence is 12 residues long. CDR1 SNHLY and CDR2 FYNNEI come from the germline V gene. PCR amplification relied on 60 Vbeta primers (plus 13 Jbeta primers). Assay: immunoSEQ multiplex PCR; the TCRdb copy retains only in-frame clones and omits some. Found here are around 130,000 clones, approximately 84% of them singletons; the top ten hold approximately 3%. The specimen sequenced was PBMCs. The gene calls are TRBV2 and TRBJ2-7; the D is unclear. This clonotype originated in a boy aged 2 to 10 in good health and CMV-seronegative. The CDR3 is CASTQSSYEQYV. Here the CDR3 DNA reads TGTGCCAGCACACAGAGCTCCTACGAGCAGTACGTC.